A selection of T cell receptor beta chains follows, all from one sample in a study of blood T cell repertoires in COVID-19. TCRdb's table, derived via immunoSEQ multiplex PCR, lists solely in-frame clones and lacks some. The top ten clones hold approximately 15% of a sample with around 15,000 clones, less than 90% of them seen once. Sequencing was done on a sample of peripheral blood. Every receptor here comes from a man aged 40-49 years with active or convalescent COVID-19. The CDR3 runs from the conserved cysteine through the conserved F or W. Each record gives: clone size, D gene, CDR3 length, J gene, V gene, CDR3 DNA, CDR3 protein. D genes are given only for firm matches. A clone size is listed for some rows: how often the clone was seen (once, few, many), or a class if it is expanded.

clone size: -; D gene: TRBD1; CDR3 length: 14; J gene: TRBJ1-4; V gene: TRBV19; CDR3 DNA: TGTGCCAGCATCCCCAGGGGGCTGAATGAAAAACTGTTTTTT; CDR3 protein: CASIPRGLNEKLFF
clone size: once; D gene: -; CDR3 length: 15; J gene: TRBJ2-5; V gene: TRBV10-1; CDR3 DNA: TGCGCCAGCAGTGCGCCTGAGCGCCCGCAAGAGACCCAGTACTTC; CDR3 protein: CASSAPERPQETQYF
clone size: -; D gene: TRBD1; CDR3 length: 15; J gene: TRBJ1-5; V gene: TRBV10-3; CDR3 DNA: TGTGCCATCAGTGGGAGACAGGGGAGCGATCAGCCCCAGCATTTT; CDR3 protein: CAISGRQGSDQPQHF
clone size: -; D gene: TRBD2; CDR3 length: 15; J gene: TRBJ2-1; V gene: TRBV10-3; CDR3 DNA: TGTGCCATCGGGCTCAGGGGCGGGGGGAACAATGAGCAGTTCTTC; CDR3 protein: CAIGLRGGGNNEQFF
clone size: -; D gene: TRBD2; CDR3 length: 14; J gene: TRBJ2-5; V gene: TRBV3-1/TRBV3-2; CDR3 DNA: TGTGCCAGCAGCCCCGGGGGGGCAGGGGAGACCCAGTACTTC; CDR3 protein: CASSPGGAGETQYF
clone size: -; D gene: TRBD1; CDR3 length: 16; J gene: TRBJ2-5; V gene: TRBV7-9; CDR3 DNA: TGTGCCAGCAGCTCCCCCCGACAGGGTTACCAAGAGACCCAGTACTTC; CDR3 protein: CASSSPRQGYQETQYF
clone size: few; D gene: TRBD1; CDR3 length: 14; J gene: TRBJ1-6; V gene: TRBV10-2; CDR3 DNA: TGCGCCAGCTTGGCTGGGACAGGGGATTCACCCCTCCACTTT; CDR3 protein: CASLAGTGDSPLHF
clone size: -; D gene: TRBD1; CDR3 length: 14; J gene: TRBJ1-6; V gene: TRBV2; CDR3 DNA: TGTGCCAGAAAAGGACAGGGCGGGTTTTCACCCCTCCACTTT; CDR3 protein: CARKGQGGFSPLHF
clone size: -; D gene: TRBD1; CDR3 length: 16; J gene: TRBJ1-6; V gene: TRBV2; CDR3 DNA: TGTGCCAGCAGCCCCGACGGGACAGTGAATAATTCACCCCTCCACTTT; CDR3 protein: CASSPDGTVNNSPLHF
clone size: few; D gene: -; CDR3 length: 14; J gene: TRBJ1-1; V gene: TRBV10-3; CDR3 DNA: TGTGCCATCAGTGAGTCCGGGGGGAACACTGAAGCTTTCTTT; CDR3 protein: CAISESGGNTEAFF
clone size: -; D gene: -; CDR3 length: 17; J gene: TRBJ1-4; V gene: TRBV4-2; CDR3 DNA: TGTGCCAGCAGCCAACAGGGTTCTGTGGGGACTAATGAAAAACTGTTTTTT; CDR3 protein: CASSQQGSVGTNEKLFF
clone size: -; D gene: TRBD2; CDR3 length: 18; J gene: TRBJ2-3; V gene: TRBV4-2; CDR3 DNA: TGTGCCAGCAGCCAACAGGGACTAGCGGGGGGGCATTCAGATACGCAGTATTTT; CDR3 protein: CASSQQGLAGGHSDTQYF
clone size: few; D gene: TRBD1; CDR3 length: 17; J gene: TRBJ1-6; V gene: TRBV6-2/TRBV6-3; CDR3 DNA: TGTGCCAGCAGTTACTCGAACGGGGCAGGGGGTGGATCACCCCTCCACTTT; CDR3 protein: CASSYSNGAGGGSPLHF
clone size: few; D gene: -; CDR3 length: 13; J gene: TRBJ2-7; V gene: TRBV7-6; CDR3 DNA: TGTGCCAGCAGCTTAGCGCACAGCTACGAGCAGTACTTC; CDR3 protein: CASSLAHSYEQYF
clone size: -; D gene: TRBD1; CDR3 length: 16; J gene: TRBJ2-7; V gene: TRBV4-1; CDR3 DNA: TGCGCCAGCAGCCGGGGTGGAGGGACAGGGGCTTACGAGCAGTACTTC; CDR3 protein: CASSRGGGTGAYEQYF
clone size: -; D gene: -; CDR3 length: 12; J gene: TRBJ1-1; V gene: TRBV5-4; CDR3 DNA: TGTGCCAGCAGCCTTGGGGGCATAGGCGCTTTCTTT; CDR3 protein: CASSLGGIGAFF
clone size: -; D gene: -; CDR3 length: 14; J gene: TRBJ2-5; V gene: TRBV25-1; CDR3 DNA: TGTGCCAGCAGTGACTATTTAGCCCAAGAGACCCAGTACTTC; CDR3 protein: CASSDYLAQETQYF
clone size: few; D gene: TRBD2; CDR3 length: 15; J gene: TRBJ2-5; V gene: TRBV4-1; CDR3 DNA: TGCGCCAGCAGCCAAGACGAGCTGGGAGGGGAGACCCAGTACTTC; CDR3 protein: CASSQDELGGETQYF
clone size: -; D gene: TRBD2; CDR3 length: 16; J gene: TRBJ2-3; V gene: TRBV9; CDR3 DNA: TGTGCCAGCAGCCCTGTAGCGGGGGGCTCCACAGATACGCAGTATTTT; CDR3 protein: CASSPVAGGSTDTQYF
clone size: -; D gene: -; CDR3 length: 13; J gene: TRBJ1-2; V gene: TRBV3-1/TRBV3-2; CDR3 DNA: TGTGCCAGCAGCCAAGACGCGGGATATGGCTACACCTTC; CDR3 protein: CASSQDAGYGYTF
clone size: -; D gene: -; CDR3 length: 13; J gene: TRBJ1-2; V gene: TRBV21-1; CDR3 DNA: TGTGGCCAGCGGGCACCGGCGTCGTATGGCTACACCTTC; CDR3 protein: CGQRAPASYGYTF
clone size: -; D gene: -; CDR3 length: 13; J gene: TRBJ1-2; V gene: TRBV9; CDR3 DNA: TGTGCCAGCAGCGTATGGGACTGCTATGGCTACACCTTC; CDR3 protein: CASSVWDCYGYTF
clone size: few; D gene: -; CDR3 length: 15; J gene: TRBJ2-4; V gene: TRBV18; CDR3 DNA: TGTGCCAGCTCACCACGGGGGGAGGCCAAAAACATTCAGTACTTC; CDR3 protein: CASSPRGEAKNIQYF
clone size: -; D gene: TRBD2; CDR3 length: 15; J gene: TRBJ2-1; V gene: TRBV2; CDR3 DNA: TGTGCCAGCAGTGAGGCAGCGGGGCGAAACAATGAGCAGTTCTTC; CDR3 protein: CASSEAAGRNNEQFF
clone size: -; D gene: -; CDR3 length: 15; J gene: TRBJ1-6; V gene: TRBV28; CDR3 DNA: TGTGCCAGCAGTTTGGGGAGCTCCTATAATTCACCCCTCCACTTT; CDR3 protein: CASSLGSSYNSPLHF